This passage covers 32 T cell receptor beta chains from one sample sequenced in a study of siplizumab effects on memory and regulatory T cells. TCRdb's table, derived via immunoSEQ multiplex PCR, lists solely in-frame clones and lacks some. The table lists around 100,000 clones, 94% of them singletons. Sequenced sample: non-Treg CD4+ T cells sorted from blood. The receptors were gathered from a human donor in good health.

In DNA form, the CDR3 reads TGCGCCAGCAGCTGGTTCGCACAAGAGACCCAGTACTTC. The encoded protein is CASSWFAQETQYF. The chain joins TRBV4-1 to TRBJ2-5; D is ambiguous. Trimming left V 5 bases short and J 2 bases short, with 9 bases between. The CDR3 has 13 amino acids. Germline CDR1 reads MGHRA; CDR2 reads YSYEKL.

This clone was detected only once. The rearrangement joins TRBV2 to TRBJ1-2; weak D call: TRBD1 (6 bases). Trimming removed 5 bases at V and 0 bases at J, with 10 bases between. The CDR3 extends over 14 amino acids. Germline CDR1 reads SNHLY; CDR2 reads FYNNEI. CDR3 in amino acids: CASSRDKANYGYTF. The DNA of the CDR3 is TGTGCCAGCAGTAGGGACAAAGCTAACTATGGCTACACCTTC.

The V and J genes are TRBV20-1 and TRBJ2-5; D might be TRBD2 (5 bases). The CDR3 spans 11 residues. V was clipped by 4 bases and J by 4 bases, with 7 bases between them. Germline lookup yields CDR1 DFQATT and CDR2 SNEGSKA (reference sequence). The CDR3 nucleotides are TGCAGTGCTATGGCGGGAGAGACCCAGTACTTC. Its protein product is CSAMAGETQYF.

The chain links TRBV5-1 to TRBJ1-4, with D unresolved. The CDR3 consists of 15 residues. The germline gives CDR1 SGHRS, CDR2 YFSETQ. Trimming cost V 4 bases and J 0 bases, with 10 bases left between them. The CDR3 protein is CASSRTKPTNEKLFF. The DNA of the CDR3 is TGCGCCAGCAGCAGGACTAAGCCAACTAATGAAAAACTGTTTTTT.

The genes are TRBV6-6 and TRBJ2-7; 9 bases map to TRBD1. The CDR3 sequence is 14 residues long. The J segment lost 0 bases and the V segment lost 6 bases, leaving 3 bases of the junction unmatched. CDR1 is MNHNY, CDR2 SVGAGI, per germline (reference sequence). For the CDR3, the DNA is TGTGCCAGCAGCAAACAGGGGGCCTCCTACGAGCAGTACTTC. This codes for CASSKQGASYEQYF.

The rearrangement joins TRBV11-3 to TRBJ1-1; D is ambiguous. Germline CDR1 is SGHNT and CDR2 is YENEEA. The CDR3 is 13 residues long. The V gene lost 5 bases and the J gene lost 1 base, with 8 bases spanning the gap. CDR3 DNA: TGTGCCAGCAGCCGATCGGGGAACACTGAAGCTTTCTTT. Amino acid sequence: CASSRSGNTEAFF.

The rearrangement links TRBV13 to TRBJ2-5; 7 nucleotides agree with TRBD1. This CDR3 region has 14 residues. With 5 bases clipped from V and 5 bases from J, the junction kept 8 bases outside the gene matches. Germline CDR1 reads PRHDT; CDR2 reads FYEKMQ (reference sequence). Written as DNA, the CDR3 is TGTGCCAGCAGCGCCCGACAGGGATTCGAGACCCAGTACTTC. It codes for CASSARQGFETQYF.

The CDR3 DNA reads TGTGCCAGTAGCCCACAAGTCACTAGCAATCAGCCCCAGCATTTT. Its protein product is CASSPQVTSNQPQHF. This chain links TRBV19 with TRBJ1-5; D is ambiguous. V lost 6 bases and J 0 bases, leaving 12 bases between the germline ends. This CDR3 is built from 15 residues. CDR1 LNHDA and CDR2 SQIVND come from the germline V gene (reference sequence).

The chain links TRBV7-2 to TRBJ2-7; D is unclear. Germline V gene lookup returns CDR1 SGHTA and CDR2 FQGNSA. The CDR3 is made up of 15 amino acids. The V gene lost 2 bases and the J gene lost 2 bases, with 13 bases spanning the gap. The CDR3 sequence: CASSLSVLPAYEQYF. The CDR3 DNA reads as TGTGCCAGCAGCTTATCAGTACTACCTGCCTACGAGCAGTACTTC. Based on the CDR3 plus reference TRBV7-2 and TRBJ2-7, the full variable domain is GAGVSQSPSNKVTEKGKDVELRCDPISGHTALYWYRQSLGQGLEFLIYFQGNSAPDKSGLPSDRFSAERTGGSVSTLTIQRTQQEDSAVYLCASSLSVLPAYEQYFGPGTRLTVT.

This clone was seen just once. This chain connects TRBV18 to TRBJ1-1; D is undetermined. Germline V lookup: CDR1 KGHSH, CDR2 LQKENI. The CDR3 length is 17 residues. Deletions cut 2 bases from V and 1 base from J, with 17 bases between. This CDR3 is CASSPKVGSKTNTEAFF. The DNA for the CDR3 is TGTGCCAGCTCACCAAAGGTAGGCAGTAAAACGAACACTGAAGCTTTCTTT. Variable domain in full (rest from reference TRBV18 and TRBJ1-1): NAGVMQNPRHLVRRRGQEARLRCSPMKGHSHVYWYRQLPEEGLKFMVYLQKENIIDESGMPKERFSAEFPKEGPSILRIQQVVRGDSAAYFCASSPKVGSKTNTEAFFGQGTRLTVV.

This clone was detected only once. The chain has TRBV14 and TRBJ1-2, with TRBD1 matching 7 bases. The V segment lost 4 bases and the J segment 0 bases; nucleotides outside the gene matches: 14. This CDR3 contains 18 residues. From germline, CDR1 is SGHDN and CDR2 FVKESK. In DNA form, the CDR3 reads TGTGCCAGCAGCCCTGATCCGGGACAGATTGTTTCTAACTATGGCTACACCTTC. Translation gives CASSPDPGQIVSNYGYTF. Combining the CDR3 with reference TRBV14 and TRBJ1-2 gives the whole variable domain EAGVTQFPSHSVIEKGQTVTLRCDPISGHDNLYWYRRVMGKEIKFLLHFVKESKQDESGMPNNRFLAERTGGTYSTLKVQPAELEDSGVYFCASSPDPGQIVSNYGYTFGSGTRLTVV.

The chain has TRBV27 and TRBJ2-2; the match to TRBD1 covers 7 bases. The CDR3 is made up of 18 amino acids. V was pared by 2 bases and J by 2 bases, with 11 bases of the junction left unmatched. Germline lookup yields CDR1 MNHEY and CDR2 SMNVEV (reference sequence). DNA for the CDR3: TGTGCCAGCAGTTTAAGGGTCTATGGGACAGCAAACACCGGGGAGCTGTTTTTT. It encodes CASSLRVYGTANTGELFF.

V and J are TRBV6-5 and TRBJ2-1; TRBD2 might be the D (5 bases). There are 15 residues in the CDR3. Trimming removed 2 bases at V and 0 bases at J, with 8 bases between. Germline CDR1 is MNHEY and CDR2 is SVGAGI. CDR3 bases: TGTGCCAGCAGTTACCTGGGGAGCTCCTACAATGAGCAGTTCTTC. Amino acid sequence: CASSYLGSSYNEQFF.

CDR3 bases: TGTGCCCAAGGGGGCACCGGGGAGCTGTTTTTT. It encodes CAQGGTGELFF. This chain uses TRBV5-4 with TRBJ2-2; tentatively, D is TRBD1 (6 bases). Looked up from germline, CDR1 is SGHNT and CDR2 is YYREEE (reference sequence). CDR3 length equals 11 residues. V gave up 10 bases and J gave up 4 bases, with 8 bases separating them. Full variable domain (rest looked up from reference TRBV5-4 and TRBJ2-2): ETGVTQSPTHLIKTRGQQVTLRCSSQSGHNTVSWYQQALGQGPQFIFQYYREEENGRGNFPPRFSGLQFPNYSSELNVNALELDDSALYLCAQGGTGELFFGEGSRLTVL.

This rearrangement joins TRBV18 to TRBJ2-5, with 10 nucleotides matching TRBD2. J gave up 2 bases and V 4 bases, and 4 bases lay outside the gene matches. CDR3 length equals 15 residues. Germline CDR1 KGHSH, CDR2 LQKENI. The CDR3 loop is CASSRGLAHQETQYF. CDR3 sequence (DNA): TGTGCCAGCTCACGGGGACTAGCGCATCAAGAGACCCAGTACTTC.

The chain couples TRBV7-3 to TRBJ2-1, with TRBD2 identical over 10 bases. There are 15 residues in the CDR3. V was clipped by 1 base and J by 9 bases; unmatched bases: 6. Germline V gene sequence: CDR1 SGHTA, CDR2 FQGTGA. This CDR3 is CASSLSPAGGAEQFF. As DNA, the CDR3 is TGTGCCAGCAGCTTAAGTCCAGCGGGAGGGGCTGAGCAGTTCTTC.

This chain links TRBV19 with TRBJ2-3; TRBD1 is a possible D gene (5 bases). The CDR3 is 13 residues long. Germline CDR1 and CDR2: LNHDA and SQIVND (reference sequence). V dropped 3 bases and J dropped 6 bases, with 10 bases sitting between them. The CDR3 nucleotides read TGTGCCAGTAGTATCCAGGGTCTGGATACGCAGTATTTT. Amino acids: CASSIQGLDTQYF.

The chain uses TRBV29-1 and TRBJ2-5; D gene unclear. The CDR3 sequence is 12 residues long. The V gene lost 6 bases and the J gene lost 5 bases, with 13 bases spanning the gap. Germline assignment: CDR1 SQVTM and CDR2 ANQGSEA. CDR3 DNA sequence: TGCAGCGTCCGCCGGTCCGACGAGACCCAGTACTTC. Its protein product is CSVRRSDETQYF.

This chain links TRBV7-6 with TRBJ2-3, with D maybe TRBD2 (6 bases). This CDR3 contains 13 residues. V lost 6 bases to trimming and J lost 4 bases, with 11 bases between them. The germline V gene has CDR1 SGHVS and CDR2 FNYEAQ. CDR3 protein: CASRTRGADTQYF. CDR3 DNA: TGTGCCAGCAGGACGCGCGGGGCAGATACGCAGTATTTT.

The chain uses TRBV5-1 and TRBJ2-7; D is perhaps TRBD2 (6 bases). With 4 bases removed from V and 3 bases from J, the gap between germline ends came to 11 bases. The CDR3 spans 13 residues. Germline CDR1 SGHRS, CDR2 YFSETQ. The DNA of the CDR3 is TGCGCCAGCAGCAGATCCGGGGGCTACGAGCAGTACTTC. Its protein is CASSRSGGYEQYF. Full variable domain (remainder filled in from reference TRBV5-1 and TRBJ2-7): KAGVTQTPRYLIKTRGQQVTLSCSPISGHRSVSWYQQTPGQGLQFLFEYFSETQRNKGNFPGRFSGRQFSNSRSEMNVSTLELGDSALYLCASSRSGGYEQYFGPGTRLTVT.

The chain is built from TRBV30 and TRBJ2-7; 7 bases agree with TRBD1. The CDR3 runs 15 residues. The J segment lost 4 bases and the V segment lost 2 bases, leaving 11 bases of the junction unmatched. From germline, CDR1 is GTSNPN and CDR2 SVGIG (reference sequence). The CDR3 nucleotides read TGTGCCTGGAGTATAACCGGGACAGTCGCGTACGAGCAGTACTTC. Protein: CAWSITGTVAYEQYF.

The J gene is TRBJ2-2, the V gene TRBV10-3; 12 nucleotides agree with TRBD2. This CDR3 is 16 amino acids long. Looked up from germline, CDR1 is ENHRY and CDR2 is SYGVKD. Trimming took 3 bases from V and 5 from J; bases not matched to a gene: 4. The CDR3 region has the DNA TGTGCCATCAGTGAACTAGCGGGAGGTAGTACCGGGGAGCTGTTTTTT. This encodes CAISELAGGSTGELFF.

This rearrangement joins TRBV27 to TRBJ1-1; D is uncertain. The ends were cut back, 3 bases at V and 1 base at J, with 9 bases in the middle. CDR1 is MNHEY and CDR2 is SMNVEV in the germline V gene (reference sequence). The CDR3 covers 14 residues. CDR3 sequence reads: CASSFGFSNTEAFF. The CDR3 DNA reads TGTGCCAGCAGTTTCGGGTTTTCGAACACTGAAGCTTTCTTT.

The chain couples TRBV18 to TRBJ1-1, with D possibly TRBD1 on 5 matching bases. V was clipped by 2 bases and J by 12 bases, with 13 bases between them. Germline-derived CDR1 and CDR2 are KGHSH and LQKENI. The CDR3 contains 12 residues. DNA of the CDR3: TGTGCCAGCTCACCAGGGATCGAGGGGTCTTTCTTT. Translating gives CASSPGIEGSFF. The full variable domain, its missing parts supplied by reference TRBV18 and TRBJ1-1, is NAGVMQNPRHLVRRRGQEARLRCSPMKGHSHVYWYRQLPEEGLKFMVYLQKENIIDESGMPKERFSAEFPKEGPSILRIQQVVRGDSAAYFCASSPGIEGSFFGQGTRLTVV.

This chain connects TRBV5-1 to TRBJ2-5; 7 bases are a match to TRBD2. Germline values: CDR1 SGHRS, CDR2 YFSETQ. V shed 4 bases and J 2 bases; nucleotides not matched to a gene: 8. The CDR3 covers 15 residues. In DNA, the CDR3 is TGCGCCAGCAGCACGGGGGGTAGCGGGCAAGAGACCCAGTACTTC. Its translation is CASSTGGSGQETQYF.

This clone was observed once. The CDR3 reads CASSFGVEYEKLFF. CDR3 DNA sequence: TGTGCCAGCAGCTTTGGGGTGGAGTATGAAAAACTGTTTTTT. V gene TRBV5-6 combines with J gene TRBJ1-4; no definite D call. The germline V gene encodes CDR1 SGHDT and CDR2 YYEEEE. The CDR3 runs 14 residues. The V gene lost 2 bases and the J gene lost 6 bases, with 11 bases spanning the gap. The full variable domain, rest sourced from reference TRBV5-6 and TRBJ1-4, is DAGVTQSPTHLIKTRGQQVTLRCSPKSGHDTVSWYQQALGQGPQFIFQYYEEEERQRGNFPDRFSGHQFPNYSSELNVNALLLGDSALYLCASSFGVEYEKLFFGSGTQLSVL.

The chain employs TRBV11-3 and TRBJ2-2; no reliable D call. Trimming removed 0 bases at V and 0 bases at J, with 5 bases between. CDR1 and CDR2 (germline): SGHNT, YENEEA. CDR3 size: 15 residues. This CDR3 is CASSLDSPNTGELFF. In DNA, the CDR3 is TGTGCCAGCAGCTTAGACTCTCCGAACACCGGGGAGCTGTTTTTT. The full variable domain, with the rest looked up from reference TRBV11-3 and TRBJ2-2, is EAGVVQSPRYKIIEKKQPVAFWCNPISGHNTLYWYLQNLGQGPELLIRYENEEAVDDSQLPKDRFSAERLKGVDSTLKIQPAELGDSAVYLCASSLDSPNTGELFFGEGSRLTVL.

The V call is TRBV10-2, the J call TRBJ2-1, with 7 bases identical to TRBD1. CDR1 and CDR2 (germline): WSHSY, SAAADI. J gave up 4 bases and V 5 bases, and 2 bases lay outside the gene matches. This CDR3 is built from 13 residues. CDR3 coding DNA: TGCGCCAGCAGTAGGACAGGATACAATGAGCAGTTCTTC. Translated: CASSRTGYNEQFF.

V usage is TRBV2 and J usage is TRBJ2-7; 10 positions agree with TRBD2. V shed 6 bases and J 3 bases; nucleotides not matched to a gene: 8. The CDR3 has 15 residues. CDR1 and CDR2 from the germline V gene are SNHLY and FYNNEI. CDR3 bases: TGTGCCAGCAGATTTAGTTCTAGCGGGGGCTACGAGCAGTACTTC. Protein product: CASRFSSSGGYEQYF.

This clone was recorded a few times. The rearrangement uses TRBV28 and TRBJ2-4; D is uncertain. The CDR3 is 13 residues long. CDR1 and CDR2 (germline): MDHEN, SYDVKM. The V and J ends lost 6 bases and 6 bases respectively, with 12 bases between them. The DNA of the CDR3 is TGTGCCAGCAGGTCACCCGGTGGAAACATTCAGTACTTC. This codes for CASRSPGGNIQYF. The variable domain in full, with the rest retrieved from reference TRBV28 and TRBJ2-4, is DVKVTQSSRYLVKRTGEKVFLECVQDMDHENMFWYRQDPGLGLRLIYFSYDVKMKEKGDIPEGYSVSREKKERFSLILESASTNQTSMYLCASRSPGGNIQYFGAGTRLSVL.

The chain employs TRBV4-2 and TRBJ1-5; D gene unclear. The germline CDR1 and CDR2 sequences are LGHNA and YNFKEQ. This CDR3 spans 16 amino acids. V was trimmed by 0 bases and J by 1 base, leaving 10 bases between them. CDR3 loop: CASSQEVRFSNQPQHF. The DNA for the CDR3 is TGTGCCAGCAGCCAAGAGGTGAGGTTCAGCAATCAGCCCCAGCATTTT.

The chain links TRBV7-9 to TRBJ2-1; TRBD2 matches at 7 bases. CDR3 length equals 13 residues. J was trimmed by 15 bases and V by 5 bases; bases with no gene match: 13. Per germline, CDR1 SEHNR and CDR2 FQNEAQ (reference sequence). The CDR3 loop reads CASSPPRGSGSFF. In DNA form, the CDR3 reads TGTGCCAGCAGCCCTCCCCGCGGGAGCGGGTCGTTCTTC.